The 7 T cell receptor beta chains presented below share a single source sample, sequenced in a study of long-term antiretroviral therapy in people with HIV. Survey-level resolution applied to immunoSEQ assay v3.0. Sequenced by immunoSEQ multiplex PCR; TCRdb stores in-frame clones only, minus some. The table lists some 11,000 clones, 76% of them singletons. The specimen comprised unsorted PBMCs, sampled at the start of antiretroviral therapy, before treatment. The receptors were gathered from a man aged 30-40 years with HIV.

V is TRBV5-1 and J is TRBJ2-7; no clear D gene. CDR1 is SGHRS and CDR2 is YFSETQ in the germline V gene. The CDR3 consists of 13 residues. The V and J ends lost 0 bases and 6 bases respectively, with 10 bases between them. This CDR3 is CASSLVRSGEQYF. CDR3 DNA sequence: TGCGCCAGCAGCTTGGTCAGGAGTGGCGAGCAGTACTTC.

This clone has only a few counts. The chain has TRBV11-2 and TRBJ2-7; D may be TRBD1 (6 bases). This CDR3 is 12 amino acids long. Germline V gives CDR1 SGHAT, CDR2 FQNNGV. V shed 4 bases and J shed 5 bases, with 9 bases lying between them. The CDR3 DNA reads as TGTGCCAGCAGCTATGCAGGGGACGAGCAGTACTTC. Translating it yields CASSYAGDEQYF.

The V gene is TRBV9, the J gene TRBJ2-3; no clear D. The length of the CDR3 is 11 residues. Trimming took off 3 bases at V and 6 bases at J, with 5 bases between the two ends. The V gene's germline CDR1 is SGDLS and CDR2 YYNGEE. The CDR3 nucleotides are TGTGCCAGCAGCGATAGGGATACGCAGTATTTT. It yields the protein CASSDRDTQYF.

V and J are TRBV30 and TRBJ2-7, with D possibly called TRBD1 or TRBD2 (5 bases each). Trimming shortened V by 3 bases and J by 8 bases, and 17 bases separated the two germline ends. The CDR3 consists of 13 residues. In germline, CDR1 is GTSNPN, CDR2 SVGIG (reference sequence). CDR3 residues: CAWRGVTQGKQYF. The DNA for the CDR3 is TGTGCCTGGAGGGGGGTAACGCAAGGGAAGCAGTACTTC. Together with reference TRBV30 and TRBJ2-7, the CDR3 gives the full variable domain: SQTIHQWPATLVQPVGSPLSLECTVEGTSNPNLYWYRQAAGRGLQLLFYSVGIGQISSEVPQNLSASRPQDRQFILSSKKLLLSDSGFYLCAWRGVTQGKQYFGPGTRLTVT.

The chain employs TRBV10-3 and TRBJ2-3, with TRBD2 matching over 7 bases. The ends lost 0 bases at V and 1 base at J; junction bases unmatched: 4. Germline CDR1 is ENHRY and CDR2 is SYGVKD. The CDR3 is made up of 16 amino acids. This chain's CDR3 is CAISESWSGGTDTQYF. CDR3 DNA sequence: TGTGCCATCAGTGAGTCGTGGAGCGGGGGCACAGATACGCAGTATTTT.

J is TRBJ2-3 and V is TRBV30; 7 positions match TRBD2. Germline loops: CDR1 GTSNPN, CDR2 SVGIG (reference sequence). Trimming removed 1 base from V and 3 bases from J; junction bases left unmatched: 7. CDR3 length equals 15 residues. CDR3 residues: CAWSGIAGNTDTQYF. CDR3 coding DNA: TGTGCCTGGAGTGGTATAGCGGGTAATACAGATACGCAGTATTTT.

The V gene is TRBV5-1, the J gene TRBJ2-2, with TRBD2 matching 14 bases. This CDR3 region has 20 residues. The germline V gene has CDR1 SGHRS and CDR2 YFSETQ. The ends lost 3 bases at V and 4 bases at J; junction bases unmatched: 14. In DNA form, the CDR3 reads TGCGCCAGCAGCTCCTCACTGACTAGCGGGGGGGCAACTGGCACCGGGGAGCTGTTTTTT. Translation: CASSSSLTSGGATGTGELFF.